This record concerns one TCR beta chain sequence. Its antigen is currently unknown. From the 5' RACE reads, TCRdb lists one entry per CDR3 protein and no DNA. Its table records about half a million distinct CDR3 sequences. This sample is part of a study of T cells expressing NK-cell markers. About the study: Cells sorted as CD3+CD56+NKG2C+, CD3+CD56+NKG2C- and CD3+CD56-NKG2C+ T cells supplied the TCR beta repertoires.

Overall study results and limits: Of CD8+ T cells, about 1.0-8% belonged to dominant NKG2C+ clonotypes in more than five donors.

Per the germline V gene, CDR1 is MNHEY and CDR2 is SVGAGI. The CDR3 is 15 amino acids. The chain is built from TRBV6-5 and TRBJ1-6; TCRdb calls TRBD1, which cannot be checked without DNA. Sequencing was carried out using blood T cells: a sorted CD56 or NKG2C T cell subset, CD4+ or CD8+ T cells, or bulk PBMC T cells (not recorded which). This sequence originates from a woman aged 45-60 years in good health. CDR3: CASSSDSDLNSPLHF.